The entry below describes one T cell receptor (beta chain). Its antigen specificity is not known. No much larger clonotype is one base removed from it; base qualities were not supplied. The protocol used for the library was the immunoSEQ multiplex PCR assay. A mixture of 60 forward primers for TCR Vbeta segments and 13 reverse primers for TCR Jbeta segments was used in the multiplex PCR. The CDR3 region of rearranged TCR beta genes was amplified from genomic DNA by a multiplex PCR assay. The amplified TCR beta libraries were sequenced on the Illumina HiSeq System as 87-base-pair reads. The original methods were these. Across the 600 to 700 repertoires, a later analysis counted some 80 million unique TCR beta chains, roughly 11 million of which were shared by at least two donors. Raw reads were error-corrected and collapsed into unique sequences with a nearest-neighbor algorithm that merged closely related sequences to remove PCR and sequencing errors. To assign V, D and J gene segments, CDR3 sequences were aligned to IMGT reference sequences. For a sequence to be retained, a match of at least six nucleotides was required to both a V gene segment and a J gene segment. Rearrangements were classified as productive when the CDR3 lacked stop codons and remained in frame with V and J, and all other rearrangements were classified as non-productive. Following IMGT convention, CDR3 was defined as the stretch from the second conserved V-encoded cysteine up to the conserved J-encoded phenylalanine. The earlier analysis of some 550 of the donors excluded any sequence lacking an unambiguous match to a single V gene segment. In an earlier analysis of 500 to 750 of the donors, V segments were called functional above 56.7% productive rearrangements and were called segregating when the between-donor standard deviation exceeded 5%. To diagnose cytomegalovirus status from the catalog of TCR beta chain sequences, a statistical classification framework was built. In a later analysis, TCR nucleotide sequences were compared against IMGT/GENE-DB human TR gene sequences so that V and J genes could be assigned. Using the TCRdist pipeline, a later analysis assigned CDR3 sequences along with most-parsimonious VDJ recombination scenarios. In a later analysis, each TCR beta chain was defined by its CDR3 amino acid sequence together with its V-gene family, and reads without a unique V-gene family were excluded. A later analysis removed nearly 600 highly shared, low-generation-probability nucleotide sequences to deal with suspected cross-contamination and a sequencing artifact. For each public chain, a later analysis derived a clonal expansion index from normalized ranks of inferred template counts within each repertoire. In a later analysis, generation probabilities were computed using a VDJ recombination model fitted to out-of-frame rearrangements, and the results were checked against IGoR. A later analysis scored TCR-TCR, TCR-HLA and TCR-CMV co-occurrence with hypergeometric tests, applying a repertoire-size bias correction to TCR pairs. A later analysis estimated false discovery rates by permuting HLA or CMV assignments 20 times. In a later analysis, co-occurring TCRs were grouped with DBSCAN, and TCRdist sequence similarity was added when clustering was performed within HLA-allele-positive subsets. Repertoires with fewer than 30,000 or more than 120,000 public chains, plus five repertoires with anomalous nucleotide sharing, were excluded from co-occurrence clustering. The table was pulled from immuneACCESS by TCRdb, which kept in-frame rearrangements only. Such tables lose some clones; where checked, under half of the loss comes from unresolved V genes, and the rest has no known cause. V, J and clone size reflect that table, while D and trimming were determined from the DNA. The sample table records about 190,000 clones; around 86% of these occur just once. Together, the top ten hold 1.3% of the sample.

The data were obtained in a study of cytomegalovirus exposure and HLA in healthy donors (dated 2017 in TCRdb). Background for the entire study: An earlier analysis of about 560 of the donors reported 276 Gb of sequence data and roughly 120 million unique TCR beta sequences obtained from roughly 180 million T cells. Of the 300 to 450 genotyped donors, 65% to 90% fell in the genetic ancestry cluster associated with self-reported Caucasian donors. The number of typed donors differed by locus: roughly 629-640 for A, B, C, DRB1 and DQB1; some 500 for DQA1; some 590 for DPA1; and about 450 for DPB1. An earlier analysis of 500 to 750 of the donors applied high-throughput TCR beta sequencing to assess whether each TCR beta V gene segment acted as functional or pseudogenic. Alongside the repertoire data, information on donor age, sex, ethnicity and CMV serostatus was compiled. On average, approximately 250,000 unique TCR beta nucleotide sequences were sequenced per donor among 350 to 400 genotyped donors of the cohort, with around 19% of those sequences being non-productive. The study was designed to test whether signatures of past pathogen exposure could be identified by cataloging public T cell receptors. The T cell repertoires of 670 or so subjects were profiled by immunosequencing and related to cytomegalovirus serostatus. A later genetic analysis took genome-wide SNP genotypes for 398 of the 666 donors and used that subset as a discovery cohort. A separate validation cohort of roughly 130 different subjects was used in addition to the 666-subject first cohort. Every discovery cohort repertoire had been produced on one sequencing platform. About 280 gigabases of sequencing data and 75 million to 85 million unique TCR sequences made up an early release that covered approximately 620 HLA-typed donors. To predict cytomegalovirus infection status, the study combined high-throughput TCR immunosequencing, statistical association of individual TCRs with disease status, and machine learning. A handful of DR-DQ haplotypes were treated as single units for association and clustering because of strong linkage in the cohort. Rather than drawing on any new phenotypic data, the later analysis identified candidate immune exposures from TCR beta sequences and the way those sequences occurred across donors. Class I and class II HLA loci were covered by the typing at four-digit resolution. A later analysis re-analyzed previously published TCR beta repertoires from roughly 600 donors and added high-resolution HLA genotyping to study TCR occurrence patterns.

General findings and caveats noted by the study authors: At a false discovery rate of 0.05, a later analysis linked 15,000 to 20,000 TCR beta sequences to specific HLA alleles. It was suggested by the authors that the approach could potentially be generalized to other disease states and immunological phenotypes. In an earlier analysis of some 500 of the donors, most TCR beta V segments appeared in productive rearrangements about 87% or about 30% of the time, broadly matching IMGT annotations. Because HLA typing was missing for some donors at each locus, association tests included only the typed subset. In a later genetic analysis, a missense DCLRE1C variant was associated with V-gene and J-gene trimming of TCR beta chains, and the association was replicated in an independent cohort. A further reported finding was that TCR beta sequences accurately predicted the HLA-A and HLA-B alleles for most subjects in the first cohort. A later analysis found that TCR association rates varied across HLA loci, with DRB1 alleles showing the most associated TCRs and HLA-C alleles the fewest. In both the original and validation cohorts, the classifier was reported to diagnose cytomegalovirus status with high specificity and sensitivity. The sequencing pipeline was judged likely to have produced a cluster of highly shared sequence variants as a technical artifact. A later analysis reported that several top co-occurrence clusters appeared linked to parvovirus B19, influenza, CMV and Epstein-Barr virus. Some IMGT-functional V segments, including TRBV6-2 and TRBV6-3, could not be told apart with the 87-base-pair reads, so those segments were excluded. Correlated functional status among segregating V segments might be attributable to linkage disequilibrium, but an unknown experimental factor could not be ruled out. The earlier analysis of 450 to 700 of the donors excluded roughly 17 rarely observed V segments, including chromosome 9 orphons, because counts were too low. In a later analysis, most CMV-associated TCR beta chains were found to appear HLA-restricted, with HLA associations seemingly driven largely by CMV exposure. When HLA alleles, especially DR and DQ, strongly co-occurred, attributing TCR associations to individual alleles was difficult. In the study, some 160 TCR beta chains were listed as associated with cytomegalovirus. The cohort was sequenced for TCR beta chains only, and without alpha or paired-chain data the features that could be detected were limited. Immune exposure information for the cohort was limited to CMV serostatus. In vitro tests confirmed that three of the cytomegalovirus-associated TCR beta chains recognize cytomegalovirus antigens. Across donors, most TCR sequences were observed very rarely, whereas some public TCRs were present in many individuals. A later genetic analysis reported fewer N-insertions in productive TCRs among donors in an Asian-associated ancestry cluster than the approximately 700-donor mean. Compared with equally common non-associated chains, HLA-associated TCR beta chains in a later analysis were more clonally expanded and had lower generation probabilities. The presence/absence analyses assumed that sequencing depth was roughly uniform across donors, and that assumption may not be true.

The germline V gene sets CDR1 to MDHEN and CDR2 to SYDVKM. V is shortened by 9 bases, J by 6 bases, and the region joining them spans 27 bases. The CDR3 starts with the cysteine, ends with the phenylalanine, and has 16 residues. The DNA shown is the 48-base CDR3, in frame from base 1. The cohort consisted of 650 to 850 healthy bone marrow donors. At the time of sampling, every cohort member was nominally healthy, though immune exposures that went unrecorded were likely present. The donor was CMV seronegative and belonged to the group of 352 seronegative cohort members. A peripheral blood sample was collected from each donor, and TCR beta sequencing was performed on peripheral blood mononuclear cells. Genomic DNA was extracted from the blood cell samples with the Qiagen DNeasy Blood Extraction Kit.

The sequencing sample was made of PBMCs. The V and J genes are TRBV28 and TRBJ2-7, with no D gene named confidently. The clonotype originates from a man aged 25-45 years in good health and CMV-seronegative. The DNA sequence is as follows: TGTGCCAGTCCCCCTAATACCCCGGCCGTAGGCGGCGAGCAGTACTTC. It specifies CASPPNTPAVGGEQYF. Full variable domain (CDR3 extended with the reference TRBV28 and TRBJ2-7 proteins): DVKVTQSSRYLVKRTGEKVFLECVQDMDHENMFWYRQDPGLGLRLIYFSYDVKMKEKGDIPEGYSVSREKKERFSLILESASTNQTSMYLCASPPNTPAVGGEQYFGPGTRLTVT.